These 2 T cell receptor beta chains originate from one sample sequenced in a study of identical twins. One entry per CDR3 protein results from TCRdb running MiXCR on the 5' RACE reads. The data show hundreds of thousands of distinct CDR3 sequences, around 6% seen once. The specimen was naive T cells sorted from blood. The origin of the receptors is a man between 18 and 35 years old in good health.

This chain uses TRBV7-9 with TRBJ2-7; a possible D gene is TRBD1 (6 bases). Germline CDR1 SEHNR, CDR2 FQNEAQ (reference sequence). Trimming removed 2 bases at V and 7 bases at J, with 21 bases between. The CDR3 runs 16 residues. Here the CDR3 reads CASSLSRSTGLREQYF. The CDR3, as DNA: TGTGCCAGCAGCTTAAGTAGGAGTACAGGGCTTAGAGAGCAGTACTTC.

This clonotype occurred once. V gene TRBV5-6 combines with J gene TRBJ2-3; perhaps TRBD2 as D (5 bases). Germline lookup yields CDR1 SGHDT and CDR2 YYEEEE. This CDR3 is 15 amino acids long. The V end lost 4 bases, the J end lost 3 bases, and 15 bases lay between the germline ends. The CDR3 DNA is TGTGCCAGCAGCCTTATCGAGGGATCAACAGATACGCAGTATTTT. This translates into CASSLIEGSTDTQYF. Combining the CDR3 with reference TRBV5-6 and TRBJ2-3 gives the whole variable domain DAGVTQSPTHLIKTRGQQVTLRCSPKSGHDTVSWYQQALGQGPQFIFQYYEEEERQRGNFPDRFSGHQFPNYSSELNVNALLLGDSALYLCASSLIEGSTDTQYFGPGTRLTVL.